This entry lists 22 T cell receptor beta chains sequenced from one sample in a study of blood T cell repertoires in COVID-19. TCRdb's table, derived via immunoSEQ multiplex PCR, lists solely in-frame clones and lacks some. Of 300,000 to 400,000 clones in the sample, about nine tenths were seen once. Specimen: peripheral blood. These TCRs come from a man aged 45-60 years with active or convalescent COVID-19.

This chain joins TRBV2 and TRBJ1-5, with TRBD1 identical over 7 bases. The V gene end was trimmed by 6 bases and the J gene end by 2 bases; junction bases not matched to a gene: 4. The CDR3 has 14 amino acids. Germline CDR1 and CDR2: SNHLY and FYNNEI. In DNA, the CDR3 is TGTGCCAGCAGCGACACAGGGGGCAATCAGCCCCAGCATTTT. Encoded protein: CASSDTGGNQPQHF.

V is TRBV7-9 and J is TRBJ1-1; no reliable D call. Trimming pared 1 base from V and 3 bases from J, leaving 9 bases between. The germline V gene has CDR1 SEHNR and CDR2 FQNEAQ (reference sequence). The CDR3 extends over 14 amino acids. This CDR3 is CASSLVGVHTEAFF. The CDR3 coding sequence is TGTGCCAGCAGCTTAGTGGGAGTTCACACTGAAGCTTTCTTT.

Remarks on this clone: The same CDR3 can be traced to other DNA sequences in this sample. This chain connects TRBV19 to TRBJ2-7, with D perhaps matching TRBD2 (6 bases). From germline, CDR1 is LNHDA and CDR2 SQIVND (reference sequence). The CDR3 consists of 14 residues. V dropped 3 bases and J dropped 0 bases, with 9 bases sitting between them. The CDR3 DNA sequence: TGTGCCAGTAGTATCCGGGGGAGCTCCTACGAGCAGTACTTC. It is translated as CASSIRGSSYEQYF.

The chain links TRBV6-5 to TRBJ2-2, with TRBD2 matching over 7 bases. The CDR3 consists of 15 residues. CDR1 MNHEY and CDR2 SVGAGI come from the germline V gene. The junction had 5 bases not matched to a gene; V was cut back by 1 base and J by 6 bases. The DNA for the CDR3 is TGTGCCAGCAGTTACTGGGGGGGGGTCGCCGGGGAGCTGTTTTTT. Translation gives CASSYWGGVAGELFF.

V gene TRBV19 combines with J gene TRBJ2-3; TRBD2 matches 13 bases. This CDR3 contains 18 residues. V gave up 2 bases and J gave up 0 bases; unmatched junction bases: 5. The germline CDR1 and CDR2 sequences are LNHDA and SQIVND (reference sequence). The CDR3 here is CASSIRLAGGPSTDTQYF. The CDR3 DNA reads as TGTGCCAGTAGTATACGACTAGCGGGGGGTCCTAGCACAGATACGCAGTATTTT.

This chain connects TRBV19 to TRBJ1-2; 7 bases fit TRBD1. The CDR3 consists of 13 residues. Germline CDR1 and CDR2: LNHDA and SQIVND (reference sequence). V was clipped by 5 bases and J by 4 bases; unmatched bases: 4. The CDR3 region is CASSVNRGYGYTF. The CDR3 nucleotides are TGTGCCAGTAGTGTCAACAGGGGCTATGGCTACACCTTC.

This chain joins TRBV3-1 (or the pseudogene TRBV3-2) and TRBJ2-5; 12 bases line up with TRBD2. CDR3 size: 17 residues. CDR1 LGHDT and CDR2 YNNKEL come from the germline V gene (reference sequence). Unmatched junction bases numbered 10, after V lost 3 bases and J lost 5 bases. DNA for the CDR3: TGTGCCAGCAGCCAGGATCGTGGACTAGCGGGGCTGGAGACCCAGTACTTC. Translated: CASSQDRGLAGLETQYF.

V usage is TRBV7-9 and J usage is TRBJ2-3, with unresolved D. The CDR3 consists of 14 residues. V was trimmed by 5 bases and J by 0 bases, leaving 9 bases between them. The germline V gene encodes CDR1 SEHNR and CDR2 FQNEAQ (reference sequence). The CDR3 DNA follows: TGTGCCAGCAGCCCTACCGGGAGCACAGATACGCAGTATTTT. It yields the protein CASSPTGSTDTQYF.

This clone was found a few times. This specimen includes other DNA sequences encoding the same CDR3. This sequence joins TRBV30 and TRBJ2-7; D is perhaps TRBD2 (5 bases). In germline, CDR1 is GTSNPN, CDR2 SVGIG (reference sequence). The CDR3 has 12 residues. V dropped 0 bases and J dropped 4 bases, with 7 bases sitting between them. In DNA form, the CDR3 reads TGTGCCTGGAGTGTACTAGGTTACGAGCAGTACTTC. Its protein product is CAWSVLGYEQYF. Full variable domain (missing parts from reference TRBV30 and TRBJ2-7): SQTIHQWPATLVQPVGSPLSLECTVEGTSNPNLYWYRQAAGRGLQLLFYSVGIGQISSEVPQNLSASRPQDRQFILSSKKLLLSDSGFYLCAWSVLGYEQYFGPGTRLTVT.

The chain joins TRBV20-1 to TRBJ1-2; 7 bases match TRBD1. Germline CDR1 reads DFQATT; CDR2 reads SNEGSKA (reference sequence). The V and J ends lost 3 bases and 4 bases, in that order; junction bases with no gene match: 8. The CDR3 extends over 14 amino acids. The CDR3 region is CSASLTGTAYGYTF. The CDR3 DNA reads as TGCAGTGCTAGTTTAACCGGGACAGCCTATGGCTACACCTTC.

The gene calls are TRBV4-1 and TRBJ1-5, with unresolved D. This CDR3 is 14 amino acids long. Per germline, CDR1 MGHRA and CDR2 YSYEKL. With 3 bases removed from V and 3 bases from J, the gap between germline ends came to 9 bases. In DNA form, the CDR3 reads TGCGCCAGCAGCCAGGACTCATACAATCAGCCCCAGCATTTT. Its translation is CASSQDSYNQPQHF.

This clone was observed a single time. This chain connects TRBV27 to TRBJ2-7; 15 bases line up with TRBD2. There are 19 residues in the CDR3. The junction had 15 bases not matched to a gene; V was cut back by 4 bases and J by 5 bases. Germline V gene lookup returns CDR1 MNHEY and CDR2 SMNVEV (reference sequence). This CDR3 is CASSSRGLAGGGPFDEQYF. The CDR3 DNA reads TGTGCCAGCAGTTCCCGCGGACTAGCGGGAGGGGGGCCTTTCGACGAGCAGTACTTC.

Remarks on this clone: Other DNA sequences in this sample translate to the same CDR3. This chain links TRBV24-1 with TRBJ2-7; D might be TRBD1 (6 bases). V was pared by 1 base and J by 6 bases, with 6 bases between. Germline V lookup: CDR1 KGHDR, CDR2 SFDVKD. The CDR3 is made up of 12 amino acids. The CDR3 reads CATSDFRGEQYF. Written as DNA, the CDR3 is TGTGCCACCAGTGATTTCAGGGGCGAGCAGTACTTC.

The chain joins TRBV21-1 to TRBJ2-7; TRBD1 is the table's D call and was not checked against the DNA. TRBV21-1 is a pseudogene. The CDR3 sequence is 20 residues long. DNA for the CDR3: TGTGCCAGCCGACTGATCCTTAGGGACAGGGCGATCCAAAGCTCCTACGAGCAGTACTTC. Translating it yields CASRLILRDRAIQSSYEQYF.

The V gene is TRBV28, the J gene TRBJ1-1, with D possibly being TRBD1 (6 bases). V lost 7 bases to trimming and J lost 1 base, with 16 bases between them. From germline, CDR1 is MDHEN and CDR2 SYDVKM. The CDR3 length is 15 residues. Here the CDR3 DNA reads TGTGCCAGCACCCTGGCAGGGGATGGGAACACTGAAGCTTTCTTT. Amino acid sequence: CASTLAGDGNTEAFF.

The rearrangement joins TRBV10-2 to TRBJ2-7; D is perhaps TRBD2 (5 bases). The germline V and J ends were trimmed by 7 bases and 4 bases, with 14 bases remaining between them. Germline loops: CDR1 WSHSY, CDR2 SAAADI. The CDR3 covers 13 residues. CDR3 DNA sequence: TGCGCCAGCACCCGACCAGGCGGGTACGAGCAGTACTTC. The encoded protein is CASTRPGGYEQYF.

The chain recombines TRBV11-2 with TRBJ2-3; the D is unclear. The germline V gene encodes CDR1 SGHAT and CDR2 FQNNGV. Between the trimmed V and J ends, which lost 6 bases and 2 bases, there was a span of 18 bases. This CDR3 contains 16 residues. The CDR3 region has the DNA TGTGCCAGCAGTTTAAGGTGGAGAGACCCCACAGATACGCAGTATTTT. Encoded protein: CASSLRWRDPTDTQYF.

This chain connects TRBV5-1 to TRBJ1-1, with 7 bases lining up with TRBD1. The V segment lost 6 bases and the J segment 1 base; nucleotides outside the gene matches: 6. Per germline, CDR1 SGHRS and CDR2 YFSETQ. The CDR3 covers 14 residues. The CDR3 spells CASMEGAGNTEAFF. CDR3 sequence (DNA): TGCGCCAGCATGGAGGGGGCAGGGAACACTGAAGCTTTCTTT.

The chain combines TRBV9 with TRBJ2-5; TRBD1 agrees at 10 bases. This CDR3 is built from 18 residues. Germline V gene sequence: CDR1 SGDLS, CDR2 YYNGEE. With V trimmed by 0 bases and J by 3 bases, 11 bases remained unmatched. CDR3 DNA sequence: TGTGCCAGCAGCGTAGAGTCCGCGCCGGGACAGGGGAAAGAGACCCAGTACTTC. It codes for CASSVESAPGQGKETQYF.

The CDR3 loop is CAWSVPGRGNYTF. For the CDR3, the DNA is TGTGCCTGGAGTGTACCCGGCCGCGGGAACTACACCTTC. The chain recombines TRBV30 with TRBJ1-2; D unclear. The CDR3 is 13 residues long. CDR1 is GTSNPN, CDR2 SVGIG, per germline (reference sequence). Deletions cut 0 bases from V and 10 bases from J, with 15 bases between.

This chain joins TRBV28 and TRBJ1-2, with TRBD1 matching 9 bases. After removal of 11 bases from V and 2 bases from J, the junction contained 6 bases not matched to a gene. The CDR3 runs to 13 residues. Per germline, CDR1 MDHEN and CDR2 SYDVKM. CDR3 protein: CAEGQGINYGYTF. In DNA, the CDR3 is TGTGCCGAGGGACAGGGAATAAACTATGGCTACACCTTC.

The chain has TRBV28 and TRBJ1-5, with no clear D. V was shortened by 1 base and J by 2 bases, with 15 bases between the two germline ends. Germline CDR1 is MDHEN and CDR2 is SYDVKM. The CDR3 covers 17 residues. The CDR3 sequence: CASSLYGTPRGNQPQHF. DNA for the CDR3: TGTGCCAGCAGTTTATACGGCACACCGAGGGGCAATCAGCCCCAGCATTTT.